The present entry profiles one TCR beta chain with its context. Its antigen is not identified. This specimen comes from a study of shared clonotypes between healthy human individuals. Study-level results: Naive CD4 clonotype sharing across four donors was around 5.5%.

Germline CDR1 and CDR2: MNHEY and SMNVEV (reference sequence). The V end was cut by 4 bases, the J end by 8 bases, with 9 bases between. CDR3 length equals 13 residues. The repertoire was sequenced with immunoSEQ multiplex PCR; TCRdb's copy has only in-frame clones and lacks some. This sample has some 2,000,000 clones, with 90% to 95% found just once. The V and J genes are TRBV27 and TRBJ1-6, with D perhaps matching TRBD1 (5 bases). Sequencing used naive CD4+ T cells sorted from blood. The subset denotes: CD45RA+ positively selected. The sequence was collected from a man younger than 35 in good health. The CDR3 nucleotides are TGTGCCAGCAGTTCGGGGCCCGATTCACCCCTCCACTTT. Translation gives CASSSGPDSPLHF.